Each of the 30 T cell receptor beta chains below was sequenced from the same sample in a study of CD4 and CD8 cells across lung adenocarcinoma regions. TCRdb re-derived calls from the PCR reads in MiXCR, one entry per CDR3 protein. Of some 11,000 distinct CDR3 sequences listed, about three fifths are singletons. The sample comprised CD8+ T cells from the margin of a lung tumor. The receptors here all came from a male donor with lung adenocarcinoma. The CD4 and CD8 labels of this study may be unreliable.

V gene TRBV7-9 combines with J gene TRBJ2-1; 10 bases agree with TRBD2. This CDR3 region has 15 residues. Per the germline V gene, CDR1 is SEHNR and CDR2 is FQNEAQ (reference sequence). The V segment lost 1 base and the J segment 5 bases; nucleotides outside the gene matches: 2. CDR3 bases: TGTGCCAGCAGCTTAGAGGGGACTAGCGACAATGAGCAGTTCTTC. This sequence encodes CASSLEGTSDNEQFF.

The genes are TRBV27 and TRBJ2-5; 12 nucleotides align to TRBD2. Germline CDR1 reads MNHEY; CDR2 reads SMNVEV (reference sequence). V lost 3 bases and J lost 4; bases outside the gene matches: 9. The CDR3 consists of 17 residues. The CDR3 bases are TGTGCCAGCAGTTTGCGACTAGCGGGAGTTAGGGGAGAGACCCAGTACTTC. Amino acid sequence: CASSLRLAGVRGETQYF.

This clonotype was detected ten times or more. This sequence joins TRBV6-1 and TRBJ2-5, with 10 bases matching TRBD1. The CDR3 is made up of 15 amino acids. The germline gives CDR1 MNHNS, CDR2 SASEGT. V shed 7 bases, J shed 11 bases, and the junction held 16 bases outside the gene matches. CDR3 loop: CASTDPGQGLWEQYF. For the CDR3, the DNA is TGTGCCAGCACCGACCCGGGACAGGGGCTGTGGGAGCAGTACTTC.

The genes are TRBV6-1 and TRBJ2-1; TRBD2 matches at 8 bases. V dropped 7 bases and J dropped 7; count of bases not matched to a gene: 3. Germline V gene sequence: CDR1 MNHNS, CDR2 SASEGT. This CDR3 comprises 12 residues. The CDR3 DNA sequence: TGTGCCAGCACTCGGGAGGGGAATGAGCAGTTCTTC. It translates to CASTREGNEQFF.

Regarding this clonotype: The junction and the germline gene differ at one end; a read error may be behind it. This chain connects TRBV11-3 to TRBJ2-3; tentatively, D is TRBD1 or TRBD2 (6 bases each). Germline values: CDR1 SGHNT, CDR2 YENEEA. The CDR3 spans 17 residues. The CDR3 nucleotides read TGTGCCAGGTGCTCTGGAACGGGGGCGGTAGGCAAAGATACGCAGTATTTC. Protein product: CARCSGTGAVGKDTQYF. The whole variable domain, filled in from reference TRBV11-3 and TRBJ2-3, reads EAGVVQSPRYKIIEKKQPVAFWCNPISGHNTLYWYLQNLGQGPELLIRYENEEAVDDSQLPKDRFSAERLKGVDSTLKIQPAELGDSAVYLCARCSGTGAVGKDTQYFGPGTRLTVL.

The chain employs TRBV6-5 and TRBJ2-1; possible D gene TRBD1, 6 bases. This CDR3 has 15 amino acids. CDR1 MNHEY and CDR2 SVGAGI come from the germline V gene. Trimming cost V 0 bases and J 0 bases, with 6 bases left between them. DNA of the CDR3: TGTGCCAGCAGTTACTCCAGGGGCTCCTACAATGAGCAGTTCTTC. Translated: CASSYSRGSYNEQFF.

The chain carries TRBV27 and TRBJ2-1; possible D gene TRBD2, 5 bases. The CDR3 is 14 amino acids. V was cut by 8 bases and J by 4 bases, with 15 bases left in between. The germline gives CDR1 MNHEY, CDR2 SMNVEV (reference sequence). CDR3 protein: CASSVGNNYNEQFF. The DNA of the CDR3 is TGTGCCAGCTCCGTCGGGAACAATTACAATGAGCAGTTCTTC.

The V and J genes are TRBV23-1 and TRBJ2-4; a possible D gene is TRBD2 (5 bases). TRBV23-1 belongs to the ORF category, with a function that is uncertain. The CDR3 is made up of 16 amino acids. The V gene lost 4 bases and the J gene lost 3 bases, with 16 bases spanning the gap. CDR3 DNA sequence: TGCGCCAGCAGTCGACCGGGTCTCGGAGGCAAAAACATTCAGTACTTC. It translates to CASSRPGLGGKNIQYF.

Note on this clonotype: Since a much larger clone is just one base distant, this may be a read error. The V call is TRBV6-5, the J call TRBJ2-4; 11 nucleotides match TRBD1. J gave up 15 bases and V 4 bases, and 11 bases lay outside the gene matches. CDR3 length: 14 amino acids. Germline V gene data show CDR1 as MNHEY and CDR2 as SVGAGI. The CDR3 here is CASSSSGQGVVGYF. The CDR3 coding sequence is TGTGCCAGCAGTTCATCGGGACAGGGGGTGGTAGGGTACTTC.

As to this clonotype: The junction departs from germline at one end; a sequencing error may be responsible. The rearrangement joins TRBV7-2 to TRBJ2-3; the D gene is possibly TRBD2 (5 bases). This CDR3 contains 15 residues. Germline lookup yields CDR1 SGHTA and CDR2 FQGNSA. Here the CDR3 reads CASSGDRGVGDTQYF. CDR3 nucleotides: TGTGCCAGCAGCGGCGACCGCGGTGTGGGAGATACGCAGTATTTC. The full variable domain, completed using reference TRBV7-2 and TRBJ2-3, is GAGVSQSPSNKVTEKGKDVELRCDPISGHTALYWYRQSLGQGLEFLIYFQGNSAPDKSGLPSDRFSAERTGGSVSTLTIQRTQQEDSAVYLCASSGDRGVGDTQYFGPGTRLTVL.

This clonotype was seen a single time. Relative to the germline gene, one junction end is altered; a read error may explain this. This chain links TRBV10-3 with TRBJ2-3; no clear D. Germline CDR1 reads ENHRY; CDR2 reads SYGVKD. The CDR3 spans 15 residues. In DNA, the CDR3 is TGTGTCATGGGCGGACGGCCTGTGGGCACAGATGCGCAGTATTTT. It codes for CVMGGRPVGTDAQYF.

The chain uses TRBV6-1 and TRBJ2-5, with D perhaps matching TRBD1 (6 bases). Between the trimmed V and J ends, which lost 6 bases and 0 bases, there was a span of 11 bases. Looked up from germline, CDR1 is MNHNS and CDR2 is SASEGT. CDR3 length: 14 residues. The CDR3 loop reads CASSTTGYQETQYF. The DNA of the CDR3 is TGTGCCAGCAGCACCACAGGGTACCAAGAGACCCAGTACTTC.

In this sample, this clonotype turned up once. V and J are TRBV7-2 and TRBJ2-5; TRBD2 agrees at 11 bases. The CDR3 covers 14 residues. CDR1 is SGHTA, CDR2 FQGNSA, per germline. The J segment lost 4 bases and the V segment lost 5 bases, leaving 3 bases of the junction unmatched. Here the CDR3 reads CASSPSGGRETQYF. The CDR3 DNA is TGTGCCAGCAGCCCTAGCGGGGGGCGAGAGACCCAGTACTTC. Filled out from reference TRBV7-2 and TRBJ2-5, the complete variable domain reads GAGVSQSPSNKVTEKGKDVELRCDPISGHTALYWYRQSLGQGLEFLIYFQGNSAPDKSGLPSDRFSAERTGGSVSTLTIQRTQQEDSAVYLCASSPSGGRETQYFGPGTRLLVL.

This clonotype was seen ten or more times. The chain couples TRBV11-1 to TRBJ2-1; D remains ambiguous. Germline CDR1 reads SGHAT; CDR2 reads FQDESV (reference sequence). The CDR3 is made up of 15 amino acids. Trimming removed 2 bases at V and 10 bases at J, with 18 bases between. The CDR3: CASSLRVGDSGEQFF. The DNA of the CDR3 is TGTGCCAGCAGCTTAAGGGTCGGAGATTCCGGCGAGCAGTTCTTC.

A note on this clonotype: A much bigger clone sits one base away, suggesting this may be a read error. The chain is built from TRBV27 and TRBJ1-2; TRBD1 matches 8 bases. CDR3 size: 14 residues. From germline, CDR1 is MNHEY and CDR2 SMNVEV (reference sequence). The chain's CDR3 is CASSFRQGAGGSTF. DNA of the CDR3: TGTGCCAGCAGTTTCCGGCAGGGGGCAGGAGGCTCCACCTTC.

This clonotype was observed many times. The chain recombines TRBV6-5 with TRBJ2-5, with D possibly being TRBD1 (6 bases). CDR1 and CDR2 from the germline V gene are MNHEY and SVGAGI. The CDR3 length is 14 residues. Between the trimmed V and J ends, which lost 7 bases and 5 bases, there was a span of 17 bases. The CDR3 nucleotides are TGTGCCAGCACCCTCAGGGGTTATCGGGAGACCCAGTACTTC. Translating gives CASTLRGYRETQYF.

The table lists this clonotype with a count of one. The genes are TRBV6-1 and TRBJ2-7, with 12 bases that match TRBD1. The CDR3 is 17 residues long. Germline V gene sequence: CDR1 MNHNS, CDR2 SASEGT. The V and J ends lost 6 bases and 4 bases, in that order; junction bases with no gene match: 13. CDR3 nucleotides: TGTGCCAGCAGACCCGGGACAGGGGGCCGGTTGGATTACGAGCAGTACTTC. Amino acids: CASRPGTGGRLDYEQYF.

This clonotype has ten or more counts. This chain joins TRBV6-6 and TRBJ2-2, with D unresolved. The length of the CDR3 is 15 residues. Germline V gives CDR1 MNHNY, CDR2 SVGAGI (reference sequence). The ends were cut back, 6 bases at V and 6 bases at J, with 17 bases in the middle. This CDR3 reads CASRLQSGIPGELFF. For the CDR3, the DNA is TGTGCCAGCAGACTCCAGTCCGGAATTCCCGGGGAGCTGTTTTTT.

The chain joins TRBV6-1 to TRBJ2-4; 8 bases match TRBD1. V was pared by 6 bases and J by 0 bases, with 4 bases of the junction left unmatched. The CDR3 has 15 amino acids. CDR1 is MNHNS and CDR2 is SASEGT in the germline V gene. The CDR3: CASRDRASAKNIQYF. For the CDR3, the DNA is TGTGCCAGCAGGGACAGGGCTTCAGCCAAAAACATTCAGTACTTC.

The CDR3 DNA sequence: TGTGCCAGCACTCGAACGGGGGGGGCCTATGGCTACACCTTC. It encodes CASTRTGGAYGYTF. The chain is built from TRBV6-1 and TRBJ1-2; TRBD1 is a possible D gene (6 bases). The CDR3 length is 14 residues. Trimming stripped 7 bases from V and 4 bases from J, with 16 bases between. Per germline, CDR1 MNHNS and CDR2 SASEGT.

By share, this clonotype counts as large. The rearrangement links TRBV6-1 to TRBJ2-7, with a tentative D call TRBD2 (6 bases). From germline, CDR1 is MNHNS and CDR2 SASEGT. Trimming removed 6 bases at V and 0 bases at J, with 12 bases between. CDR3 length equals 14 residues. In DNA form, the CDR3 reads TGTGCCAGCAGGGACTACCAAAGCTCCTACGAGCAGTACTTC. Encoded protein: CASRDYQSSYEQYF.

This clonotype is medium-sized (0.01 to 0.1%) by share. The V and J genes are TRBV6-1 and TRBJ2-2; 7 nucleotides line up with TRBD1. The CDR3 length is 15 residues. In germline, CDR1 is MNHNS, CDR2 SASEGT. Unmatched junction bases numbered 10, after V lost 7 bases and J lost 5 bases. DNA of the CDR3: TGTGCCAGCAAGACAGGGTTAGGACAGACCGGGGAGCTGTTTTTT. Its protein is CASKTGLGQTGELFF.

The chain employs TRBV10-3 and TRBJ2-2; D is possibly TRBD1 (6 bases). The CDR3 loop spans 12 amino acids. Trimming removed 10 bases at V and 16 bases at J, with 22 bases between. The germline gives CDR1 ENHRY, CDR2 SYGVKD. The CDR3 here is CAKGVSTGTQFF. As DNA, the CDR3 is TGTGCCAAGGGGGTGAGCACAGGGACGCAGTTTTTT.

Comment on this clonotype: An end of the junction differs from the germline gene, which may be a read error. The CDR3 is CASREPQAVGTDTQYF. The CDR3 nucleotides are TGTGCCAGCAGGGAACCGCAGGCTGTGGGCACCGATACGCAGTATTTT. This chain joins TRBV6-1 and TRBJ2-3; D not certain. CDR3 length equals 16 residues. CDR1 and CDR2 (germline): MNHNS, SASEGT.

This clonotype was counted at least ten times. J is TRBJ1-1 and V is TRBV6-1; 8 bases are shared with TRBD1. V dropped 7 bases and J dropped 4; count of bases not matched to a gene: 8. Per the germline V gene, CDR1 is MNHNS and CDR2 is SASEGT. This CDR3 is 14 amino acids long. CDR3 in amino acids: CASNYRGIGTEAFF. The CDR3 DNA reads TGTGCCAGCAACTACAGGGGGATCGGCACTGAAGCTTTCTTT.

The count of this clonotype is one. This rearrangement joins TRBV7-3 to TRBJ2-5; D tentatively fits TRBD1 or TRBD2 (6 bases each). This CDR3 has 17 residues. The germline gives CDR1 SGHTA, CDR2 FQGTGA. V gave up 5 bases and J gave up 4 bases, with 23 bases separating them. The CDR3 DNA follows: TGTGCCAGCAGCGCGGGGACCGGGGGCAGGCCCGCAGAGACCCAGTACTTC. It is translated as CASSAGTGGRPAETQYF.

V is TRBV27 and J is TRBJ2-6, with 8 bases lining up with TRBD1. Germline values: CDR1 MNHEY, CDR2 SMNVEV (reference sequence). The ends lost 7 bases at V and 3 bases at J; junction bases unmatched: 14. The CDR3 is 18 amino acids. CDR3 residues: CASTPEGQGAFGANVLTF. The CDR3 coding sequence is TGTGCCAGCACCCCTGAGGGGCAGGGGGCATTTGGGGCCAACGTCCTGACTTTC.

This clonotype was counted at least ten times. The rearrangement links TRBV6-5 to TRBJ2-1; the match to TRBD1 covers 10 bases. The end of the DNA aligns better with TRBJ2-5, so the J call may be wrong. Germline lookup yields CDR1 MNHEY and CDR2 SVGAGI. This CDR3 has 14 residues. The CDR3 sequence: CASRRQGASGTQYF. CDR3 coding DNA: TGTGCCAGCAGACGACAGGGGGCATCGGGGACCCAGTACTTC.

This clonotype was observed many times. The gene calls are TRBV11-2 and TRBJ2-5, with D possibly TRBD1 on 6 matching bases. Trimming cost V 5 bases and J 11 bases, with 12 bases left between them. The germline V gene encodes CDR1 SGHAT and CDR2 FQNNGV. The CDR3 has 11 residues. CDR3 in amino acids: CASSNRVEQYF. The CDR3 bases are TGTGCCAGCAGCAACAGGGTGGAGCAGTACTTC.

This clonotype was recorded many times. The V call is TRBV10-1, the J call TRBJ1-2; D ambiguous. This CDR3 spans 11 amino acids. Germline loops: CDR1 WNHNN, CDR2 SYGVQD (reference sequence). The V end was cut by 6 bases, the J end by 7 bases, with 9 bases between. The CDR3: CASRWACGYTF. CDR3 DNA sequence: TGCGCCAGCAGATGGGCTTGTGGCTACACCTTC.